The clone carrying this TCR beta chain was counted ten times or more. The authors ran a second PCR of about 7 to 12 cycles using a sample-barcoded 5' primer and a J-beta primer mix. Each CDR3 protein is one row after TCRdb ran MiXCR on the 5' RACE reads. The data show fewer than 700,000 distinct CDR3 sequences, 40% to 50% seen once. The sample is drawn from a study of blood T cells in healthy people across ages. This CDR3 contains 12 residues. V shed 7 bases, J shed 2 bases, and the junction held 3 bases outside the gene matches. Germline CDR1 SQVTM, CDR2 ANQGSEA. The sequence derives from a man older than 75 in good health. The sample consisted of blood. V is TRBV29-1 and J is TRBJ2-5; 8 bases are a match to TRBD1. The CDR3 loop is CSAGQGQETQYF. Here the CDR3 DNA reads TGCAGCGCCGGACAGGGACAAGAGACCCAGTACTTC.